What follows are 21 T cell receptor beta chains derived from one specimen sequenced in a study of T cells in tumors after PD-1 blockade. Sequencing used immunoSEQ multiplex PCR; TCRdb keeps in-frame clones, though not all of them. The repertoire has around 50,000 clones, around four fifths of them found once; the top ten carry about 9.3%. The input for sequencing was PBMCs, taken before anti-PD-1 therapy. The receptors originated from a human donor with advanced basal cell or squamous cell carcinoma (not recorded which).

This clone came up a few times. The genes are TRBV27 and TRBJ1-5, with 7 bases identical to TRBD1. Germline V lookup: CDR1 MNHEY, CDR2 SMNVEV (reference sequence). Trimming cost V 4 bases and J 3 bases; bases outside gene matches: 6. CDR3 length: 15 residues. The CDR3 nucleotides read TGTGCCAGCAGTTCCAGGACAGGACTCAATCAGCCCCAGCATTTT. Its translation is CASSSRTGLNQPQHF.

The CDR3 nucleotides are TGTGCCAGCAGCCTAAAGGGGACTGGGGCCAACGTCCTGACTTTC. It codes for CASSLKGTGANVLTF. This chain links TRBV7-9 with TRBJ2-6; D is perhaps TRBD1 (5 bases). The V gene lost 5 bases and the J gene lost 2 bases, with 10 bases spanning the gap. The CDR3 loop spans 15 amino acids. Germline CDR1 and CDR2: SEHNR and FQNEAQ (reference sequence). The full variable domain, its missing parts supplied by reference TRBV7-9 and TRBJ2-6, is DTGVSQNPRHKITKRGQNVTFRCDPISEHNRLYWYRQTLGQGPEFLTYFQNEAQLEKSRLLSDRFSAERPKGSFSTLEIQRTEQGDSAMYLCASSLKGTGANVLTFGAGSRLTVL.

J is TRBJ1-4 and V is TRBV3-1 (or the pseudogene TRBV3-2), with 7 bases lining up with TRBD1. The CDR3 is made up of 14 amino acids. V lost 1 base, J lost 8 bases, and 4 bases stayed unmatched. CDR1 and CDR2 (germline): LGHDT, YNNKEL (reference sequence). The CDR3 DNA sequence: TGTGCCAGCAGCCAAGCTGACAGGGAGGAAAAACTGTTTTTT. It translates to CASSQADREEKLFF.

This clone has just a few counts. This chain links TRBV6-5 with TRBJ2-5, with D perhaps matching TRBD2 (5 bases). The V and J ends lost 1 base and 4 bases respectively, with 10 bases between them. Germline CDR1 and CDR2: MNHEY and SVGAGI. The CDR3 runs to 14 residues. DNA for the CDR3: TGTGCCAGCAGTTACTACAAGCGGATAGAGACCCAGTACTTC. Amino acids: CASSYYKRIETQYF.

The rearrangement joins TRBV16 to TRBJ1-1; TRBD1 aligns across 11 bases. Germline V gives CDR1 KGHSY, CDR2 FQNENV. V was clipped by 3 bases and J by 0 bases; unmatched bases: 3. The length of the CDR3 is 16 residues. The CDR3 coding sequence is TGTGCCAGCAGCCAGGGACAGGGGGTAATGAACACTGAAGCTTTCTTT. It is translated as CASSQGQGVMNTEAFF.

The V call is TRBV21-1, the J call TRBJ2-7. TRBV21-1 is a pseudogene segment. CDR3 size: 15 residues. In nucleotides, the CDR3 is TGTGCCAGCAGCTTACATAGGGACGGAGCCTACGAGCAGTACTTC. Translating it yields CASSLHRDGAYEQYF.

The V gene is TRBV29-1, the J gene TRBJ2-7; 8 positions match TRBD1. With V trimmed by 4 bases and J by 3 bases, 5 bases remained unmatched. Germline V gene lookup returns CDR1 SQVTM and CDR2 ANQGSEA. The CDR3 sequence is 13 residues long. CDR3 loop: CSVGAGGRYEQYF. CDR3 in DNA: TGCAGCGTTGGGGCAGGGGGCCGCTACGAGCAGTACTTC.

This chain joins TRBV28 and TRBJ2-5, with a possible D match to TRBD1 (6 bases). V was shortened by 6 bases and J by 12 bases, with 11 bases between the two germline ends. The CDR3 loop spans 10 amino acids. The germline CDR1 and CDR2 sequences are MDHEN and SYDVKM. This CDR3 reads CASSRDTKYF. CDR3 DNA: TGTGCCAGCAGCCGGGACACCAAGTACTTC.

This clone has only one observation. V gene TRBV5-1 combines with J gene TRBJ2-1; 8 nucleotides match TRBD2. V shed 0 bases and J 4 bases; nucleotides not matched to a gene: 6. This CDR3 is built from 16 residues. The germline V gene has CDR1 SGHRS and CDR2 YFSETQ. The CDR3 protein is CASSLATGRVYNEQFF. The CDR3 nucleotides are TGCGCCAGCAGCTTGGCGACCGGGAGGGTTTACAATGAGCAGTTCTTC.

The chain carries TRBV13 and TRBJ1-1, with 8 bases that match TRBD1. V was clipped by 5 bases and J by 0 bases; unmatched bases: 11. This CDR3 region has 17 residues. CDR1 PRHDT and CDR2 FYEKMQ come from the germline V gene (reference sequence). CDR3 bases: TGTGCCAGCAGCCTATCAACCGGGACAGGTTTGAACACTGAAGCTTTCTTT. Its translation is CASSLSTGTGLNTEAFF.

The chain joins TRBV18 to TRBJ2-1, with TRBD1 matching over 7 bases. The germline gives CDR1 KGHSH, CDR2 LQKENI. CDR3 length: 16 residues. The V and J ends lost 4 bases and 6 bases, in that order; junction bases with no gene match: 12. The CDR3 loop reads CASSRFSGQEGNEQFF. The CDR3 DNA reads as TGTGCCAGCTCACGTTTTTCTGGACAGGAAGGCAATGAGCAGTTCTTC.

J is TRBJ2-5 and V is TRBV28; D may be TRBD2 (5 bases). Germline V gene data show CDR1 as MDHEN and CDR2 as SYDVKM. The CDR3 runs to 15 residues. V was pared by 7 bases and J by 0 bases, with 15 bases between. The CDR3 region has the DNA TGTGCCAGCAAGTACGGAGGTGGGCACCAAGAGACCCAGTACTTC. It yields the protein CASKYGGGHQETQYF.

The chain couples TRBV5-1 to TRBJ2-3; maybe TRBD2 (5 bases). CDR1 and CDR2 (germline): SGHRS, YFSETQ. The V and J ends lost 0 bases and 6 bases respectively, with 14 bases between them. This CDR3 spans 15 amino acids. CDR3 nucleotides: TGCGCCAGCAGCTTGGGGGCCCAAGGCGGGGATACGCAGTATTTT. It yields the protein CASSLGAQGGDTQYF.

The chain links TRBV9 to TRBJ2-7, with D perhaps being TRBD1 or TRBD2 (6 bases each). V lost 0 bases to trimming and J lost 6 bases, with 13 bases between them. The CDR3 consists of 14 residues. Looked up from germline, CDR1 is SGDLS and CDR2 is YYNGEE. The CDR3 DNA is TGTGCCAGCAGCGTAGGGGGGGCGGCTGGCGAGCAGTACTTC. It is translated as CASSVGGAAGEQYF.

The chain couples TRBV7-9 to TRBJ1-1, with TRBD1 matching 8 bases. This CDR3 spans 15 amino acids. V lost 5 bases to trimming and J lost 5 bases; unmatched junction nucleotides: 10. Germline lookup yields CDR1 SEHNR and CDR2 FQNEAQ (reference sequence). The CDR3 DNA reads TGTGCCAGCAGCCTACGACAGGGGTTAACGACTGAAGCTTTCTTT. Encoded protein: CASSLRQGLTTEAFF.

The chain couples TRBV4-1 to TRBJ2-6; D is possibly TRBD2 (6 bases). Trimming removed 4 bases at V and 3 bases at J, with 19 bases between. The CDR3 sequence is 18 residues long. Germline-derived CDR1 and CDR2 are MGHRA and YSYEKL. The CDR3 DNA is TGCGCCAGCAGCCTAGGTGGTTCGGGGGATGGTGGGGCCAACGTCCTGACTTTC. It yields the protein CASSLGGSGDGGANVLTF.

This clone has just a few counts. The chain links TRBV20-1 to TRBJ2-7; D might be TRBD1 or TRBD2, each matching 5 bases. The V and J ends lost 3 bases and 7 bases respectively, with 19 bases between them. CDR3 length: 14 amino acids. CDR1 DFQATT and CDR2 SNEGSKA come from the germline V gene (reference sequence). Here the CDR3 reads CSASRGPPTGEQYF. The CDR3 coding sequence is TGCAGTGCTAGTCGGGGCCCTCCTACGGGTGAGCAGTACTTC.

This chain connects TRBV9 to TRBJ2-1; no clear D. V was cut by 0 bases and J by 0 bases, with 7 bases left in between. This CDR3 is built from 15 residues. Germline values: CDR1 SGDLS, CDR2 YYNGEE. CDR3 sequence reads: CASSVGGNSYNEQFF. In DNA, the CDR3 is TGTGCCAGCAGCGTAGGGGGAAACTCCTACAATGAGCAGTTCTTC.

Points on this clone: The sample carries other DNA sequences with the same CDR3. The genes are TRBV11-3 and TRBJ2-5, with D possibly matching TRBD1 (5 bases). Germline V CDR1 and CDR2: SGHNT, YENEEA. The CDR3 runs to 14 residues. Trimming cost V 2 bases and J 2 bases, with 9 bases left between them. The CDR3 region is CASSLRAGQETQYF. In nucleotides, the CDR3 is TGTGCCAGCAGCTTACGTGCAGGGCAAGAGACCCAGTACTTC.

This clone was recorded only once. V usage is TRBV5-6 and J usage is TRBJ1-2; D is unresolved. The CDR3 contains 15 residues. Germline CDR1 is SGHDT and CDR2 is YYEEEE. V was trimmed by 1 base and J by 9 bases, leaving 19 bases between them. The CDR3 here is CASSLFSGTTISYTF. CDR3 bases: TGTGCCAGCAGCTTGTTTAGTGGCACAACTATTAGCTACACCTTC.

V gene TRBV6-5 combines with J gene TRBJ2-7; D may be TRBD1 (8 bases). The V gene lost 4 bases and the J gene lost 3 bases, with 16 bases spanning the gap. The CDR3 consists of 15 residues. Germline lookup yields CDR1 MNHEY and CDR2 SVGAGI. CDR3 protein: CASSLQGGFDYEQYF. CDR3 coding DNA: TGTGCCAGCAGTTTACAGGGGGGGTTTGACTACGAGCAGTACTTC.